This TCR beta chain was identified in a study of blood T cell repertoires in COVID-19. Some clones are missing from TCRdb's copy, which holds only in-frame ones; the method was immunoSEQ multiplex PCR. Here the sample spans some 220,000 clones, approximately 80% being singletons. The TCR comes from a man aged 45 to 65 with active or convalescent COVID-19. Sequencing was carried out using peripheral blood.

CDR3 in amino acids: CASSLVQGARETQYF. In DNA, the CDR3 is TGTGCCAGCAGCTTGGTACAGGGGGCGAGGGAGACCCAGTACTTC. The chain couples TRBV5-5 to TRBJ2-5; 9 bases agree with TRBD1. Germline loops: CDR1 SGHKS, CDR2 YYEKEE (reference sequence). The CDR3 is 15 residues long. The V segment lost 0 bases and the J segment 5 bases; nucleotides outside the gene matches: 5.